This T cell receptor beta chain was captured by sequencing in a study of shared clonotypes between healthy human individuals. Study results and limitations: A generally larger estimated richness was seen in naive subsets than in memory subsets. Specimens sampled were limited to blood, with tissue repertoires likely differing.

Comment on this clone: What it recognizes is unknown. Other DNA sequences within the sample encode an identical CDR3.

CDR3 size: 13 residues. CDR1 and CDR2 (germline): LNHDA, SQIVND (reference sequence). V was pared by 0 bases and J by 5 bases, with 4 bases between. Assay: immunoSEQ multiplex PCR; the TCRdb copy retains only in-frame clones and omits some. This sample carries 2.5 million or so clones, 85% to 95% of them seen once, and the ten largest clones take roughly 0.13%. Sequencing input: naive CD4+ T cells sorted from blood. Specified subset: CD45RA+ positively selected. The source is a man between 18 and 29 years old in good health. The chain combines TRBV19 with TRBJ2-2, with no clear D. DNA of the CDR3: TGTGCCAGTAGTATAGACCCGACCGGGGAGCTGTTTTTT. This translates into CASSIDPTGELFF.